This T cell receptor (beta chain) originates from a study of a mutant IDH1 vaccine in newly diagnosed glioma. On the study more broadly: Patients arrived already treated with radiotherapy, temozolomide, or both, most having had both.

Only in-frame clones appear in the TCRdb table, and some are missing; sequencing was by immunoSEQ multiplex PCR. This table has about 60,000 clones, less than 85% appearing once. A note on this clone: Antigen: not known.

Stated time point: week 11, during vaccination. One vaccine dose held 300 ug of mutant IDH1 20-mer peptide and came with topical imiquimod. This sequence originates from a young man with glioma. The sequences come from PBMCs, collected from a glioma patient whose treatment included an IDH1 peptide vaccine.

CDR3 DNA: TGTGCCAGCAGCGCGACAGGGTGGATGGACGAGCAGTACTTC. Translating gives CASSATGWMDEQYF. The rearrangement joins TRBV9 to TRBJ2-5, with TRBD1 matching over 7 bases. The DNA matches TRBJ2-7 better at its end, which makes the J call doubtful. There are 14 residues in the CDR3. CDR1 is SGDLS and CDR2 is YYNGEE in the germline V gene.